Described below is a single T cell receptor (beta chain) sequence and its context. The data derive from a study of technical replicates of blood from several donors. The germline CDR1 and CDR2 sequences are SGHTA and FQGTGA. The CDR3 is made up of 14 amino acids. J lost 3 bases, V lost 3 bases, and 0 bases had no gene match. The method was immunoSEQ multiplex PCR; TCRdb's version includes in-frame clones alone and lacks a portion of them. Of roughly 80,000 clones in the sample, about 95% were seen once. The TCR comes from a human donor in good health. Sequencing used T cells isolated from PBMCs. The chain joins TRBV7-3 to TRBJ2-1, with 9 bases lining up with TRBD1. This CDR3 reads CASSLTGGYNEQFF. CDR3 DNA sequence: TGTGCCAGCAGCTTGACAGGGGGCTACAATGAGCAGTTCTTC.